This T cell receptor (beta chain) originates from a study of monozygotic twins with inflammatory bowel disease (dated by TCRdb to 2018 to 2020). Turning to the overall study: The full study comprised about 28 monozygotic twin pairs: nine German pairs (four IBD-concordant, five IBD-discordant) and 19 IBD-discordant Danish pairs. Each individual had, on average, about 151 000 unique TCRalpha sequences and 181 000 unique TCRbeta sequences available for analysis. Disease-associated traits were sought mainly through comparisons between IBD patients and their genetically identical healthy co-twins within discordant pairs.

The method was 5' RACE. The input for every TCR library was around 3,800 ng of total RNA. cDNA was synthesized with SMARTScribe reverse transcriptase in eight separate reactions per sample. Unique molecular identifiers containing a 6-nucleotide sample barcode were introduced through template switching during cDNA synthesis. TCRalpha and TCRbeta cDNA was amplified by two nested PCRs of roughly 15 and 9 cycles, with bead purification after each PCR. Before amplification, cDNA was treated with uracil DNA-glycosylase and purified using the QIAquick PCR purification kit. The second PCR added Illumina TruSeq-compatible adapters along with sample-specific barcodes. Library quality and concentration were assessed using TapeStation and Qubit, and 5 to 6 ng of each library was pooled. The pooled libraries were sequenced with 2 x 100 bp reads and custom sequencing primers on an Illumina HiSeq2500 single-index Rapid Run. On the study's bioinformatics: UMI-based consensus assembly with MiGEC version 1.2.6 was used to correct PCR and sequencing errors. MiXCR version 2.1.1 handled V(D)J alignment, clonotype assembly and CDR3 extraction. To normalise gene usage, clonotype sharing and MAIT/NKT TCR abundance, the top 1000, 10 000 and 20 000 clonotypes in each sample were analysed. After downsampling to 27 000 UMIs, diversity was calculated as the inverse Simpson index using the vegan R package. Paired Mann-Whitney U tests on discordant twin pairs were used, with Benjamini-Hochberg multiple-testing correction. TCRdb reprocessed the reads, reporting each CDR3 protein sequence once and no DNA. Clone size and V and J calls follow TCRdb, not the original study. This sample's table contains a few hundred thousand distinct CDR3 sequences. Under 3% of the sample rests with the top ten.

The investigation overall reported the following: Repertoire similarity did not differ between concordant and discordant twins, possibly due to limited statistical power. IBD patients had lower TCRbeta repertoire diversity, measured by the inverse Simpson index, than their healthy co-twins. Background noise and inter-individual variability may have been introduced into the repertoires by the differing immunosuppressive treatments among patients. No single strong signal or clonotype linked to IBD turned up in the results, so the idea that one exists was not supported. The analysis was unable to tell different T cell subtypes apart. IBD patients shared fewer clonotypes with other individuals than healthy twins did, most markedly in patients showing signs of disease activity.

On this clonotype: What this receptor recognizes is not known.

From each donor, a roughly 2.7 ml peripheral blood sample was collected into PAXgene tubes and stored at -80 degrees C. Without any T cell sorting, total RNA was extracted from whole blood using the PAXgene blood miRNA kit on an automated QIAcube. Deep TCRalpha and TCRbeta repertoire profiling with unique molecular barcoding was performed on peripheral blood of monozygotic twin pairs concordant or discordant for inflammatory bowel disease. For every twin pair, smoking habits were documented, and each individual was categorised as a current, former or never smoker. The germline V gene yields LGHNA for CDR1 and YSLEER for CDR2. CDR3 length: 15 amino acids, cysteine to phenylalanine. No nucleotide data were recorded.

The chain joins TRBV4-3 to TRBJ2-7. The sequencing input was blood. This TCR was recovered from a human donor with ulcerative colitis or Crohn's disease, or a healthy co-twin of an affected twin (not recorded which). The CDR3 has the sequence CASSQELITEFEQYF.